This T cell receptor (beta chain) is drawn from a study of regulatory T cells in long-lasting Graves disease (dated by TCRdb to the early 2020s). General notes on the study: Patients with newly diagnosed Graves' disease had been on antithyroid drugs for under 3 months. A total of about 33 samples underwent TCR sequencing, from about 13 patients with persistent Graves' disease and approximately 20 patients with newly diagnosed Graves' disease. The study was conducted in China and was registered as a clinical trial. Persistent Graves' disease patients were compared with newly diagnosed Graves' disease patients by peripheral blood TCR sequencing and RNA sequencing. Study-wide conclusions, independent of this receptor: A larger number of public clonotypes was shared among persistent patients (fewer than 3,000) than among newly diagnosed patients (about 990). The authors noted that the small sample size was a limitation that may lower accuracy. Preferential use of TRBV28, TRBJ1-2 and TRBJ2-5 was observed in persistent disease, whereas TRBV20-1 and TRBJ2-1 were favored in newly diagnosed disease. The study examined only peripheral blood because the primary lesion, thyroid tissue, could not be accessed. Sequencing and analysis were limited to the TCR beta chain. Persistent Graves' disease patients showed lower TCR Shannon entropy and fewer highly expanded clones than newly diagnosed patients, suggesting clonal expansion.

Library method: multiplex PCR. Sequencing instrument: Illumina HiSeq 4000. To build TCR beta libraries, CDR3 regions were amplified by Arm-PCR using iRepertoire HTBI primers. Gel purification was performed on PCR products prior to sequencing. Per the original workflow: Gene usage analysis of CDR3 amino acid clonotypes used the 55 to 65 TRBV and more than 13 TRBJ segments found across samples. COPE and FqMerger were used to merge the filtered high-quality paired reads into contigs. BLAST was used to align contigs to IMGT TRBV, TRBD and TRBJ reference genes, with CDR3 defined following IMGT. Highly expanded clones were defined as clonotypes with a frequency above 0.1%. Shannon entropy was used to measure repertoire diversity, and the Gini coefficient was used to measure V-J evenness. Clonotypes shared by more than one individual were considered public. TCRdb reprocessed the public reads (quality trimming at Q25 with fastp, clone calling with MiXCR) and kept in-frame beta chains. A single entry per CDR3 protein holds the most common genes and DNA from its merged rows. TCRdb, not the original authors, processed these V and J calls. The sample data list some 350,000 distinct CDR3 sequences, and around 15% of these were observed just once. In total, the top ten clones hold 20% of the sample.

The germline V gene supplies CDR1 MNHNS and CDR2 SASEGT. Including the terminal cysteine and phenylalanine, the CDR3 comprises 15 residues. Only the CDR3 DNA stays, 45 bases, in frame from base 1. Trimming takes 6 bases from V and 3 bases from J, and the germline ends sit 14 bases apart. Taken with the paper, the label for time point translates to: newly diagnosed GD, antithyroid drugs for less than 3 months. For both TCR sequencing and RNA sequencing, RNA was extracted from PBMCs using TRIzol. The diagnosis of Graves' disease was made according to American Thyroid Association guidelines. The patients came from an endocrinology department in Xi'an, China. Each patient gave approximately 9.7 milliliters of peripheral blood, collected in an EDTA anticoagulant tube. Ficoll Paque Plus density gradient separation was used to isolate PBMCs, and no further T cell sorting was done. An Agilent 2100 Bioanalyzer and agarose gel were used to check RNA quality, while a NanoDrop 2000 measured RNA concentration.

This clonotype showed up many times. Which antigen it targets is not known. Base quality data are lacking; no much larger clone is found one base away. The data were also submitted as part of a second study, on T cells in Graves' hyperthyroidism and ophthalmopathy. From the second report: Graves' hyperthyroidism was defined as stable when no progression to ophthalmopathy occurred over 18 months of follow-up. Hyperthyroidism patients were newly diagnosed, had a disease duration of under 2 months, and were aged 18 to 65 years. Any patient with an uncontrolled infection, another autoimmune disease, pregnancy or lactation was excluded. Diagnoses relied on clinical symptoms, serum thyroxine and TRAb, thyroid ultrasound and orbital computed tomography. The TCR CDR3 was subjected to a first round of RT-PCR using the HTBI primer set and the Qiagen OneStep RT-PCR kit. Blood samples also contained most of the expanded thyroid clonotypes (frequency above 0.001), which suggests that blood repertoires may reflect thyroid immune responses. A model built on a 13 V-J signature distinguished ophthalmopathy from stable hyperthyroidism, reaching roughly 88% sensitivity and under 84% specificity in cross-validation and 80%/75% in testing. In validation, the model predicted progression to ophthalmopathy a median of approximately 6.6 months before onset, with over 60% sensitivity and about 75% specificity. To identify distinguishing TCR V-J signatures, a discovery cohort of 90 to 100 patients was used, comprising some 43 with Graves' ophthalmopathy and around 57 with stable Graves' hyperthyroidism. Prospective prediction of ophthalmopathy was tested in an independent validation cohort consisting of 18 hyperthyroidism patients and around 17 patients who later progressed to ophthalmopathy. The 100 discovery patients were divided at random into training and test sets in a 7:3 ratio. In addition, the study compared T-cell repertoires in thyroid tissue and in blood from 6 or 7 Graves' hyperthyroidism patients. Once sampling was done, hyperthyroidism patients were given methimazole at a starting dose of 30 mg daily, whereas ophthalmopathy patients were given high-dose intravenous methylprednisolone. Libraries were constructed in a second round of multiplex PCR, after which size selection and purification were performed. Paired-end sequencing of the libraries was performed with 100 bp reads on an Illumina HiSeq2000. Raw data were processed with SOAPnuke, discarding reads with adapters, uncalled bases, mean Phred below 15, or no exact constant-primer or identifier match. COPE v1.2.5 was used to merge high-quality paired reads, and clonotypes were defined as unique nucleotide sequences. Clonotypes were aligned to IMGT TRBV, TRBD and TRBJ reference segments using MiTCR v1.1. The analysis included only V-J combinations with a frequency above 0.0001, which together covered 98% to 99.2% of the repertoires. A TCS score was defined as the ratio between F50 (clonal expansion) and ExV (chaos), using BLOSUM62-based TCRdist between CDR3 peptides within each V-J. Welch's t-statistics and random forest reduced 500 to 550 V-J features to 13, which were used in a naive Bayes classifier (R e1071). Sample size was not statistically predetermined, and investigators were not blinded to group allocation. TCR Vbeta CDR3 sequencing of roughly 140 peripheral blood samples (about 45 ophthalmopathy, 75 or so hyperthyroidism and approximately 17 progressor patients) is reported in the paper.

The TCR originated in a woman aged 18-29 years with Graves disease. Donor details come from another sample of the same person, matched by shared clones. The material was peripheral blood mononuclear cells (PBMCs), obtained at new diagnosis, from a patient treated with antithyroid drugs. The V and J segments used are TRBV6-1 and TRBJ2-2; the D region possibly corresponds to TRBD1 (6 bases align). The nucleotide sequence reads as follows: TGTGCCAGCAGCACCGGCAGGGGTTACACCGGGGAGCTGTTTTTT. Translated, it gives CASSTGRGYTGELFF.